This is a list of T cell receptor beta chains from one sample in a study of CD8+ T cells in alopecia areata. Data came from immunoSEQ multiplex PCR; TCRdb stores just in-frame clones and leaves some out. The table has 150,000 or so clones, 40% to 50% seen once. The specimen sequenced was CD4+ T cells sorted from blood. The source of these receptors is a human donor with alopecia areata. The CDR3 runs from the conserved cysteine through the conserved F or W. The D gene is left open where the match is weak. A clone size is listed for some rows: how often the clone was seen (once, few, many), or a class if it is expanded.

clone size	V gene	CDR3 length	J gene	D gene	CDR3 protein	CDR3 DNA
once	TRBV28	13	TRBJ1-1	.	CASKVSMNTEAFF	TGTGCCAGCAAGGTCTCTATGAACACTGAAGCTTTCTTT
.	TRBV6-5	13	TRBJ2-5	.	CASSYVDKETQYF	TGTGCCAGCAGTTACGTTGATAAAGAGACCCAGTACTTC
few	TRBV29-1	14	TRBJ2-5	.	CSFSGLGSQETQYF	TGCAGCTTCTCAGGGTTAGGGTCCCAAGAGACCCAGTACTTC
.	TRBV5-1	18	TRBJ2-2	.	CASHTGLLVGADTGELFF	TGCGCCAGCCACACGGGACTCCTTGTTGGGGCCGACACCGGGGAGCTGTTTTTT
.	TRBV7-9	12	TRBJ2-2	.	CASSSITWELFF	TGTGCCAGCAGCTCAATCACATGGGAGCTGTTTTTT
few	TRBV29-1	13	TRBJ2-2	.	CSGRGSNTGELFF	TGCAGCGGGCGGGGATCGAACACCGGGGAGCTGTTTTTT
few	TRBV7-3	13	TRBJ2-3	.	CASSLGPPDTQYF	TGTGCCAGCAGCTTAGGTCCCCCAGATACGCAGTATTTT
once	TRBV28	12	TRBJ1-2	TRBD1	CASFDRVYGYTF	TGTGCCAGCTTTGACAGGGTCTATGGCTACACCTTC
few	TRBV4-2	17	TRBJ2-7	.	CASSQAMNGGTYYEQYF	TGTGCCAGCAGCCAGGCCATGAATGGCGGGACCTACTACGAGCAGTACTTC
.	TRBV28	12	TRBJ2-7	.	CASSLAAYEQYF	TGTGCCAGCAGTTTAGCTGCCTACGAGCAGTACTTC
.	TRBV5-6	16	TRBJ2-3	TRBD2	CASSIRTSGVTDTQYF	TGTGCCAGCAGCATACGGACTAGCGGGGTCACAGATACGCAGTATTTT
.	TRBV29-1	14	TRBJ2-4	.	CSVAFAGAKNIQYF	TGCAGCGTTGCTTTTGCGGGAGCCAAAAACATTCAGTACTTC
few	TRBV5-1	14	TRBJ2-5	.	CASSSPGYGQTQYF	TGCGCCAGCAGCTCACCAGGGTACGGACAGACCCAGTACTTC
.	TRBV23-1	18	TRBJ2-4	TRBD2	CASTQPPPTSGRRDIQYF	TGCGCCAGCACCCAACCACCTCCGACTAGCGGGAGAAGGGACATTCAGTACTTC
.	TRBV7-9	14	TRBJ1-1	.	CASSQGGVNTEAFF	TGTGCCAGCAGCCAGGGTGGGGTGAACACTGAAGCTTTCTTT
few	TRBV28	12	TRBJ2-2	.	CASRPNTGELFF	TGTGCCAGCCGTCCCAACACCGGGGAGCTGTTTTTT
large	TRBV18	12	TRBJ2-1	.	CASSPNSDEQFF	TGTGCCAGCTCACCTAACTCCGATGAGCAGTTCTTC
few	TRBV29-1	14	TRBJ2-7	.	CSVVGRENIYEQYF	TGCAGCGTTGTTGGCCGGGAGAACATTTACGAGCAGTACTTC
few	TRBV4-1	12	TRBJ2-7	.	CASRDTGYEQYF	TGCGCCAGCAGGGATACAGGGTACGAGCAGTACTTC
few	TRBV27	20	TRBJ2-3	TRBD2	CASGKMGAIAGGRHTDTQYF	TGTGCCAGCGGCAAAATGGGGGCGATCGCGGGAGGTCGCCACACAGATACGCAGTATTTT
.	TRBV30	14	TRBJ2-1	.	CAWRSPSLYNEQFF	TGTGCCTGGAGGTCCCCCAGCCTCTACAATGAGCAGTTCTTC
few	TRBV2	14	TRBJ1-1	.	CASSDFGSPAEAFF	TGTGCCAGCAGTGACTTCGGGTCCCCCGCCGAAGCTTTCTTT
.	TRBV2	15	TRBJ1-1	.	CASSEALQRSTEAFF	TGTGCCAGCAGTGAAGCGCTTCAGAGAAGCACTGAAGCTTTCTTT
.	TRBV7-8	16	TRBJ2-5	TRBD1	CASTPSGTGRGETQYF	TGTGCCAGCACACCTTCCGGGACAGGGAGGGGAGAGACCCAGTACTTC
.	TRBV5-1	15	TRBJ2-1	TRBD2	CASSLGSGNYNEQFF	TGCGCCAGCAGCTTGGGAAGCGGGAACTACAATGAGCAGTTCTTC
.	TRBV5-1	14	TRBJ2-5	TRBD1	CASSPRDSQETQYF	TGCGCCAGCAGCCCCCGGGACAGCCAAGAGACCCAGTACTTC
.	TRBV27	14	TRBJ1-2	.	CASSLSRRAGGYTF	TGTGCCAGCAGCCTCTCCCGACGGGCGGGGGGCTACACCTTC
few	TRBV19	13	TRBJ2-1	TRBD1	CASSIDRDNEQFF	TGTGCCAGTAGTATCGACAGGGACAATGAGCAGTTCTTC
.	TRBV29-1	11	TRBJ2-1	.	CSVDWVNEQFF	TGCAGCGTTGATTGGGTTAATGAGCAGTTCTTC
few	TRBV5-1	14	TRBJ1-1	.	CASSLASTDTEAFF	TGCGCCAGCAGCTTGGCCTCGACAGATACTGAAGCTTTCTTT
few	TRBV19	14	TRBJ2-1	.	CASSMRQGRDEQFF	TGTGCCAGTAGCATGCGCCAGGGGAGGGATGAGCAGTTCTTC
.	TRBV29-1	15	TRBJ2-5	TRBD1	CSLRGTVEFQETQYF	TGCAGCCTAAGAGGGACAGTCGAATTCCAAGAGACCCAGTACTTC
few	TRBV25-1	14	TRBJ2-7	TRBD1	CASSELDRGYEQYF	TGTGCCAGCAGTGAACTTGACAGGGGCTACGAGCAGTACTTC
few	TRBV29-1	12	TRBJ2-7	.	CSVSPGAYEQYF	TGCAGCGTGTCCCCAGGCGCCTACGAGCAGTACTTC
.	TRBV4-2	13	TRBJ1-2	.	CASSQVGGDGYTF	TGTGCCAGCAGCCAAGTGGGAGGAGATGGCTACACCTTC
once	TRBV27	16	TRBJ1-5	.	CASSLWAGYGNQPQHF	TGTGCCAGCAGTTTATGGGCAGGGTACGGCAATCAGCCCCAGCATTTT
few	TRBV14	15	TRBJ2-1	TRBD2	CASSRGTSGNNEQFF	TGTGCCAGCAGCCGCGGGACTAGCGGGAACAATGAGCAGTTCTTC
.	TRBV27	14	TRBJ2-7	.	CASSFRVAVTEQYF	TGTGCCAGCAGTTTCCGGGTGGCCGTAACCGAGCAGTACTTC
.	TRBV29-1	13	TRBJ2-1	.	CSCPAKGYNEQFF	TGCAGCTGCCCGGCGAAGGGATACAATGAGCAGTTCTTC
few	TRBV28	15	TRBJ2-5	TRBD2	CASSAPGGAVETQYF	TGTGCCAGCAGTGCCCCGGGAGGCGCGGTGGAGACCCAGTACTTC
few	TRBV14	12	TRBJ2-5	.	CASSQNTEPQYF	TGTGCCAGCAGCCAAAATACGGAGCCCCAGTACTTC
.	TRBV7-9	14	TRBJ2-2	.	CASSPRTATGELFF	TGTGCCAGCAGCCCGCGGACAGCCACCGGGGAGCTGTTTTTT
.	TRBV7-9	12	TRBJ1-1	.	CASSPPSRAAFF	TGTGCCAGCAGCCCACCCTCCAGGGCAGCTTTCTTT
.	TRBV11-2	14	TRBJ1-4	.	CASSPQGPNEKLFF	TGTGCCAGCAGCCCCCAGGGTCCGAATGAAAAACTGTTTTTT
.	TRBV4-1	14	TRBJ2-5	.	CASSQIIPQETQYF	TGCGCCAGCAGCCAAATAATCCCTCAAGAGACCCAGTACTTC